The clone carrying this TCR beta chain was counted ten times or more. The antigen is unknown. The sample holds other DNA sequences that translate to the same CDR3. The data belong to a study of metastatic and nonmetastatic thyroid tumors. Across the study: Both malignant and benign thyroid patients supplied peripheral blood and tumor or nodule tissue samples, across which the repertoires of these patients were then compared. Study-level results: TCR beta diversity was reportedly significantly higher in malignant thyroid tumors than benign nodules, in blood and tumor.

After removal of 2 bases from V and 4 bases from J, the junction contained 6 bases not matched to a gene. This CDR3 has 15 residues. In the source study's methods: A classifier for distant metastasis in papillary thyroid cancer was constructed using CDR3 differences observed across clinicopathological groups. Through MiXCR, TCRdb re-clonotyped the PCR reads. What appears here as the V and J calls and clone size reflects TCRdb's work, not the paper's. The sample has fewer than 20,000 clones, over 25% seen once. Patients underwent thyroid surgery, and none had received any treatment before it. The sequenced sample was tumor tissue. The sequence was obtained from a male donor with papillary thyroid cancer or a benign thyroid nodule (not recorded which). Some clones in this sample may be carry-over from other donors' samples. J is TRBJ2-5 and V is TRBV12-3 or TRBV12-4; 8 bases align to TRBD2. CDR3 region: CASSLSPGGRETQYF. DNA for the CDR3: TGTGCCAGCAGTTTATCCCCGGGGGGGCGAGAGACCCAGTACTTC.